The clone carrying this TCR beta chain was seen only once. Source study methods: Counts of nucleated cells, estimated from reference gene primer amplification, were obtained. Here immunoSEQ multiplex PCR was the method, and the copy in TCRdb shows in-frame clones only, minus some. Clone size and the V and J calls come from that table; the DNA yielded D and trimming. The sample includes about 250,000 clones, roughly 86% of them seen just once. These data belong to a study of blood T cell repertoires in COVID-19. Study-wide background: Sample material is recorded as cDNA or gDNA derived from T cells, B-cell-depleted T cells, or PBMCs.

Allocation to cohorts depended on clinical history reported by the participants. The sample consisted of PBMCs or T cells enriched from blood (not recorded which). The origin of this receptor is a woman aged 25 to 39 with acute COVID-19.

CDR3 coding DNA: TGTGCCAGCAGTGAACAGGGGGTCAACTATGGCTACACCTTC. This gives the protein CASSEQGVNYGYTF. The V gene is TRBV25-1, the J gene TRBJ1-2; 7 bases are a match to TRBD1. The V gene's germline CDR1 is MGHDK and CDR2 SYGVNS. The CDR3 extends over 14 amino acids. The V and J ends lost 2 bases and 2 bases, in that order; junction bases with no gene match: 2.